What follows is one T cell receptor beta chain and its context. TCRdb's table, derived via immunoSEQ multiplex PCR, lists solely in-frame clones and lacks some. The sample yields over 100,000 clones, roughly 90% seen once. Trimming took 2 bases from V and 5 from J, leaving 12 bases between them. Germline V gene lookup returns CDR1 GTSNPN and CDR2 SVGIG (reference sequence). The CDR3 has 13 residues. These data belong to a study of cytomegalovirus exposure and HLA in healthy donors. Study background: The roughly 130 validation repertoires used the same platform as the roughly 670 first-cohort repertoires (as reported by a later analysis).

Sequencing used PBMCs. This chain connects TRBV30 to TRBJ2-5; D is undetermined. The clonotype was recovered from a woman in her late teens or twenties in good health and CMV-seropositive. The CDR3 DNA sequence: TGTGCCTGGAGTTTAACGGGTAGGGAGACCCAGTACTTC. It translates to CAWSLTGRETQYF.